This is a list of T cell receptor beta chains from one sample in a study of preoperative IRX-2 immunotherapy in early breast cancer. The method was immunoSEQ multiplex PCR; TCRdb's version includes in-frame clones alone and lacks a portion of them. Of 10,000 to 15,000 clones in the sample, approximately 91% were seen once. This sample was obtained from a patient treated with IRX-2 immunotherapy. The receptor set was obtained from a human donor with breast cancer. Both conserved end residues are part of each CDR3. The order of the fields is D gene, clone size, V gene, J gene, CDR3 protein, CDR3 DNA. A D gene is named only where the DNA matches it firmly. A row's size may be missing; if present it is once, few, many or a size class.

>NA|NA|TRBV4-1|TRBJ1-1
CASTPMGRTMNTEAFF
TGCGCCAGCACCCCTATGGGGAGGACGATGAACACTGAAGCTTTCTTT
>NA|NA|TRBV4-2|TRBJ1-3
CASSQARQASGNTIYF
TGTGCCAGCAGCCAGGCCCGACAGGCCTCTGGAAACACCATATATTTT
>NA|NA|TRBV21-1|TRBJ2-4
CASSKAPPGANDENIQYF
TGTGCCAGCAGCAAGGCTCCTCCAGGGGCCAACGACGAAAACATTCAGTACTTC
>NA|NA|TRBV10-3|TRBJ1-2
CAIRKRQTYGYTF
TGTGCCATCAGAAAACGACAGACCTATGGCTACACCTTC
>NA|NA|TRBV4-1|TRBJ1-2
CASSPPGNYGYTF
TGCGCCAGCAGCCCACCCGGGAACTATGGCTACACCTTC
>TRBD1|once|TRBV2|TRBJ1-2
CASGGLRQGDGYTF
TGTGCCAGCGGCGGACTAAGACAGGGTGATGGCTACACCTTC
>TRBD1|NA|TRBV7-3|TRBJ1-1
CASSSNRGTEAFF
TGTGCCAGCAGCTCGAACAGGGGCACTGAAGCTTTCTTT
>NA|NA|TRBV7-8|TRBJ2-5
CASSPDYYQETQYF
TGTGCCAGCAGCCCTGACTATTACCAAGAGACCCAGTACTTC
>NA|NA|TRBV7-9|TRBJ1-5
CASSRRGDSNQPQHF
TGTGCCAGCAGCCGCCGGGGGGATAGCAATCAGCCCCAGCATTTT
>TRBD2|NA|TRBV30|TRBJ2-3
CAWAMSGVSDTQYF
TGTGCCTGGGCAATGAGCGGGGTTTCAGATACGCAGTATTTT
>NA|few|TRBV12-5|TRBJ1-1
CASGSEDGVDTEAFF
TGTGCTAGTGGTTCAGAGGACGGAGTGGACACTGAAGCTTTCTTT
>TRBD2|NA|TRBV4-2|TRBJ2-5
CASSRYKSGGYQETQYF
TGTGCCAGCAGCCGCTATAAGAGCGGGGGGTACCAAGAGACCCAGTACTTC
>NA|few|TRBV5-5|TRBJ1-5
CASSLGPYPNQPQHF
TGTGCCAGCAGCTTGGGGCCCTACCCCAATCAGCCCCAGCATTTT
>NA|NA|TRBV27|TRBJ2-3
CASRDPGSATSTDTQYF
TGTGCCAGCAGGGATCCGGGGTCAGCGACAAGCACAGATACGCAGTATTTT
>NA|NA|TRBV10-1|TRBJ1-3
CASSESSGVVSGNTIYF
TGCGCCAGCAGTGAAAGTAGCGGTGTAGTCTCTGGAAACACCATATATTTT
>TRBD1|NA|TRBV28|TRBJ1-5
CASRDRVSNQPQHF
TGTGCCAGCCGGGACAGGGTAAGCAATCAGCCCCAGCATTTT
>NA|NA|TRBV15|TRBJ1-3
CATSKGRGNTIYF
TGTGCCACCAGCAAGGGCCGGGGAAACACCATATATTTT
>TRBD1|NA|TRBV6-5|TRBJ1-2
CASSSSGTGTYGYTF
TGTGCCAGCAGCTCCTCCGGGACAGGGACCTATGGCTACACCTTC
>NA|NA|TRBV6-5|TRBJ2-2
CASSYFLSDNTGELFF
TGTGCCAGCAGTTACTTCCTCTCTGATAACACCGGGGAGCTGTTTTTT
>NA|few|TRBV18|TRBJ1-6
CASSPPRVSPLHF
TGTGCCAGCTCACCACCGCGTGTTTCACCCCTCCACTTT
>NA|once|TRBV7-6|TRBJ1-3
CASSLQEAASSGNTIYF
TGTGCCAGCAGCTTACAGGAGGCTGCCTCCTCTGGAAACACCATATATTTT
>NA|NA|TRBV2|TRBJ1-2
CASSVRQVYGYTF
TGTGCCAGCAGTGTGAGGCAGGTCTATGGCTACACCTTC
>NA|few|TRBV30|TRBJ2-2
CAFQGSGNTGELFF
TGTGCTTTCCAGGGGAGCGGCAACACCGGGGAGCTGTTTTTT
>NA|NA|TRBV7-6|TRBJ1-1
CASSLQANTEAFF
TGTGCCAGCAGCCTGCAGGCGAACACTGAAGCTTTCTTT
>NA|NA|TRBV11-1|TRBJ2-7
CASSLEAGDYEQYF
TGTGCCAGCAGCTTAGAGGCAGGAGACTACGAGCAGTACTTC
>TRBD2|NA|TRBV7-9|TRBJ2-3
CASSSGTSGTDTQYF
TGTGCCAGCAGCTCGGGAACTAGCGGCACAGATACGCAGTATTTT
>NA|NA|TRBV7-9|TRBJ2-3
CASSLTTDRATDTQYF
TGTGCCAGCAGCTTAACTACCGACCGAGCCACAGATACGCAGTATTTT